The 8 T cell receptor beta chains below come from one sample, sequenced in a study of cytomegalovirus exposure and HLA in healthy donors. PCR used 60 Vbeta primers and 13 Jbeta primers. This table comes from immunoSEQ multiplex PCR, and its TCRdb copy is limited to in-frame clones, with some not included. This sample has about 110,000 clones, with almost 75% found just once. Sequenced input: PBMCs. These receptors came from a man aged 35 to 55 in good health and CMV-seronegative.

V usage is TRBV11-2 and J usage is TRBJ2-1, with TRBD2 matching over 8 bases. This CDR3 comprises 16 residues. Germline CDR1 is SGHAT and CDR2 is FQNNGV. V lost 5 bases, J lost 0 bases, and 6 bases stayed unmatched. Written as DNA, the CDR3 is TGTGCCAGCAGCCCCCGGGGGGGTCGCTCCTACAATGAGCAGTTCTTC. This gives the protein CASSPRGGRSYNEQFF.

The rearrangement uses TRBV10-3 and TRBJ2-3, with 10 bases identical to TRBD2. V lost 6 bases, J lost 5 bases, and 2 bases stayed unmatched. The CDR3 is 13 amino acids. CDR1 and CDR2 from the germline V gene are ENHRY and SYGVKD. CDR3 sequence: CAIRGTSEDTQYF. Here the CDR3 DNA reads TGTGCCATCAGGGGGACTAGCGAAGATACGCAGTATTTT.

The V and J genes are TRBV9 and TRBJ1-6, with a tentative D call TRBD1 (5 bases). Trimming removed 3 bases from V and 9 bases from J, with 10 bases in between. Per the germline V gene, CDR1 is SGDLS and CDR2 is YYNGEE. The CDR3 has 13 residues. The CDR3 bases are TGTGCCAGCAGCGAGAGGCAGGGTTCACCCCTCCACTTT. It translates to CASSERQGSPLHF.

In this sample, this clone turned up a few times. V and J are TRBV7-3 and TRBJ2-7; tentatively, D is TRBD2 (5 bases). Germline V gene lookup returns CDR1 SGHTA and CDR2 FQGTGA. V was shortened by 3 bases and J by 2 bases, with 8 bases between the two germline ends. CDR3 length: 13 amino acids. CDR3 in DNA: TGTGCCAGCAGCTTTGGTAGCGCCTACGAGCAGTACTTC. Translating it yields CASSFGSAYEQYF.

The rearrangement links TRBV7-9 to TRBJ2-7; D ambiguous. V was trimmed by 0 bases and J by 7 bases, leaving 4 bases between them. The CDR3 sequence is 11 residues long. From germline, CDR1 is SEHNR and CDR2 FQNEAQ (reference sequence). The CDR3 DNA follows: TGTGCCAGCAGCTTAGCGACTGAGCAGTACTTC. It translates to CASSLATEQYF.

V is TRBV4-1 and J is TRBJ2-1; TRBD2 matches 8 bases. The CDR3 totals 17 residues. Germline trimming cut 0 bases from V and 7 bases from J; bases unmatched to any gene: 11. Germline values: CDR1 MGHRA, CDR2 YSYEKL. CDR3 sequence reads: CASSQDRGGGPRNEQFF. The CDR3 nucleotides are TGCGCCAGCAGCCAAGATAGGGGCGGGGGGCCGCGGAATGAGCAGTTCTTC.

The chain joins TRBV30 to TRBJ2-7; D unclear. The CDR3 totals 12 residues. With 1 base removed from V and 4 bases from J, the gap between germline ends came to 8 bases. Germline-derived CDR1 and CDR2 are GTSNPN and SVGIG (reference sequence). The CDR3 sequence: CAWSGRLYEQYF. The DNA of the CDR3 is TGTGCCTGGAGTGGCCGGTTATACGAGCAGTACTTC.

The CDR3 spells CASSLWGTGLQETQYF. The CDR3 nucleotides read TGTGCCAGCAGCTTGTGGGGGACAGGACTCCAAGAGACCCAGTACTTC. The chain combines TRBV5-4 with TRBJ2-5; 8 bases are shared with TRBD1. Germline trimming cut 1 base from V and 1 base from J; bases unmatched to any gene: 6. The CDR3 is 16 amino acids. Per the germline V gene, CDR1 is SGHNT and CDR2 is YYREEE (reference sequence).